This paragraph covers one T cell receptor beta chain sequence. Its antigen is unidentified. Between the trimmed V and J ends, which lost 3 bases and 7 bases, there was a span of 15 bases. Germline CDR1 and CDR2: MGHDK and SYGVNS. The CDR3 length is 15 residues. The stimulus was lysate of CMV-infected fibroblasts, about 11 ug/mL. Sorted nonresponding memory CD4+ T cells were CD40L-negative, CD69-negative, CD45RO-high. Undetectable plasma HIV-1 RNA below 50 copies/mL lasted at least 4 years. The sample comes from a study of persistence of HIV-infected CD4 T cells. Study results and caveats: TCR analyses could not target the rare provirus-carrying CMV-responding cells. Compared with CD3/CD28-stimulated cells, CMV- and Gag-responding cells showed lower TCRbeta richness. Within sorted populations, more oligoclonal TCRs accompanied more oligoclonal proviruses.

Sequencing used immunoSEQ version 4 in survey mode. The table came from immunoSEQ multiplex PCR; TCRdb's copy has only in-frame clones and leaves some out. The data show approximately 27,000 clones, roughly 78% seen once. This specimen consisted of CD4+ T cells sorted from PBMCs after roughly 18-hour stimulation, obtained from a patient who received antiretroviral therapy. This sequence joins TRBV25-1 and TRBJ1-4; perhaps TRBD1 as D (5 bases). This receptor was taken from an adult woman with HIV who was CMV-seropositive. CDR3 residues: CASSDRRGVGEKLFF. The CDR3 DNA reads TGTGCCAGCAGTGATCGACGGGGCGTTGGTGAAAAACTGTTTTTT.